The present T cell receptor (beta chain) was sequenced within a study of beta chain features in type 1 diabetes. As for the study in general: When patients were set against healthy donors, age, gender and cell yields were similar. Study-level findings and limits: Patients' naive, central memory and regulatory TCRB repertoires appeared more alike than those of healthy donors. Reduced insertions and increased deletions marked VDJ junctions in type 1 diabetes patients. A moderate, significant TCRB CDR3 shortening appeared in type 1 diabetes across four CD4+ subsets.

This CDR3 region has 15 residues. Trimming removed 2 bases from V and 3 bases from J; junction bases left unmatched: 4. Looked up from germline, CDR1 is KGHSH and CDR2 is LQKENI. Sequenced material consisted of expressed TCRB transcripts (all of the isolated RNA was reverse transcribed). Sequenced by immunoSEQ multiplex PCR; TCRdb stores in-frame clones only, minus some. The sample lists about 180,000 clones, roughly 8% occurring once. Once sorted, every population was more than 95% pure. Only a few counts were recorded for this clone. Its specificity is unknown. The source of this sequence is a woman in her forties with type 1 diabetes. The chain links TRBV18 to TRBJ2-7; TRBD1 agrees at 10 bases. The sequenced material came from central memory CD4+ T cells from blood. The DNA of the CDR3 is TGTGCCAGCTCACCAGCCGGGACAGGGGTCTACGAGCAGTACTTC. Translation gives CASSPAGTGVYEQYF. The full variable domain, with the rest looked up from reference TRBV18 and TRBJ2-7, is NAGVMQNPRHLVRRRGQEARLRCSPMKGHSHVYWYRQLPEEGLKFMVYLQKENIIDESGMPKERFSAEFPKEGPSILRIQQVVRGDSAAYFCASSPAGTGVYEQYFGPGTRLTVT.